A single TCR beta chain is shown here with its context. Its target is unknown. A sample-barcoded 5' primer and a J-beta primer mix were used in a second PCR of roughly 7 to 12 cycles. Every cDNA was tagged by a template-switch adaptor with 12 random nucleotides. Every individual sample yielded 2.5 million or more paired-end reads (each containing CDR3). From the 5' RACE reads, TCRdb called clonotypes with MiXCR, one entry per CDR3 protein. The sample yields about a million distinct CDR3 sequences, 45% to 60% seen once. The data belong to a study of blood T cells in healthy people across ages. General study findings and limits: With age, beta diversity per million T cells declined roughly linearly, significantly by approximately 40.

The CDR3 spans 16 residues. CDR1 SGHKS and CDR2 YYEKEE come from the germline V gene (reference sequence). V was cut by 5 bases and J by 5 bases, with 20 bases left in between. This receptor was obtained from a woman aged 55-70 years in good health. This rearrangement joins TRBV5-5 to TRBJ2-1; no definite D call. The sample taken for sequencing was blood. In DNA form, the CDR3 reads TGTGCCAGCAGGGTACAGCTATTTGGGTGGGACAATGAGCAGTTCTTC. Its protein product is CASRVQLFGWDNEQFF.